The source of this T cell receptor beta chain is a study of T cell responses to AZD1222 COVID-19 vaccine. Germline CDR1 and CDR2: SGHNT and YYREEE (reference sequence). CDR3 length: 15 amino acids. The V gene lost 4 bases and the J gene lost 5 bases, with 16 bases spanning the gap. TCRdb keeps only in-frame clones here, not all; method: immunoSEQ multiplex PCR. Of 120,000 to 150,000 clones listed, 88% are singletons. The TCR comes from an adult who received the MenACWY meningococcal vaccine as a control. The starting material was peripheral blood, obtained 28 days after the second dose of the MenACWY control vaccine. The chain recombines TRBV5-4 with TRBJ2-1, with D perhaps TRBD2 (6 bases). CDR3 in DNA: TGTGCCAGCAGCCCACGGGGGTCTCTCCACAATGAGCAGTTCTTC. Protein: CASSPRGSLHNEQFF.